These 14 T cell receptor beta chains were sequenced from one sample in a study of blood T cell repertoires in COVID-19. The protocol was immunoSEQ multiplex PCR, while the TCRdb copy is restricted to in-frame clones and leaves out a portion. The sample lists more than 250,000 clones, roughly 90% occurring once. The sequenced sample consisted of peripheral blood. The origin of the receptors is a man between 18 and 35 years old who had recovered from COVID-19.

The DNA of the CDR3 is TGCGCCAGCAGCTTGGCCCACAGGGAGCAGTTCTTC. Translating it yields CASSLAHREQFF. The chain has TRBV5-1 and TRBJ2-1; perhaps TRBD1 as D (5 bases). The CDR3 consists of 12 residues. The germline V gene encodes CDR1 SGHRS and CDR2 YFSETQ. Trimming pared 0 bases from V and 10 bases from J, leaving 8 bases between.

This chain joins TRBV9 and TRBJ1-5; D perhaps matches TRBD1 (6 bases). Germline loops: CDR1 SGDLS, CDR2 YYNGEE. The CDR3 sequence is 15 residues long. V lost 2 bases, J lost 3 bases, and 12 bases lay in between. This chain's CDR3 is CASSVEQGPNQPQHF. The DNA of the CDR3 is TGTGCCAGCAGCGTCGAACAGGGACCCAATCAGCCCCAGCATTTT.

J is TRBJ2-5 and V is TRBV9; 11 bases are a match to TRBD2. CDR3 size: 15 residues. Per germline, CDR1 SGDLS and CDR2 YYNGEE. With V trimmed by 3 bases and J by 4 bases, 5 bases remained unmatched. The CDR3 region has the DNA TGTGCCAGCAGCGAGGGACTAGCGGTCACAGAGACCCAGTACTTC. Its translation: CASSEGLAVTETQYF.

The rearrangement links TRBV27 to TRBJ1-1; 11 nucleotides line up with TRBD1. CDR3 length: 15 amino acids. V was pared by 5 bases and J by 4 bases, with 6 bases of the junction left unmatched. Germline values: CDR1 MNHEY, CDR2 SMNVEV (reference sequence). CDR3 coding DNA: TGTGCCAGCAGTGGACAGGGGGCGTGGGTCACTGAAGCTTTCTTT. Protein: CASSGQGAWVTEAFF.

V gene TRBV11-2 combines with J gene TRBJ2-3; TRBD1 agrees at 10 bases. The CDR3 runs to 16 residues. Germline trimming cut 1 base from V and 3 bases from J; bases unmatched to any gene: 4. Germline values: CDR1 SGHAT, CDR2 FQNNGV. The CDR3 DNA sequence: TGTGCCAGCAGCTTAGCCCGGACAGGGGGTACAGATACGCAGTATTTT. This translates into CASSLARTGGTDTQYF.

The CDR3 spells CASSSPGLGRTDTQYF. The CDR3, as DNA: TGCGCCAGCAGCTCCCCGGGACTGGGACGCACAGATACGCAGTATTTT. This chain connects TRBV5-1 to TRBJ2-3; tentative D call: TRBD2 (6 bases). V lost 3 bases and J 1 base, leaving 15 bases between the germline ends. Germline loops: CDR1 SGHRS, CDR2 YFSETQ. The CDR3 totals 16 residues.

The V call is TRBV5-1, the J call TRBJ2-7, with D perhaps TRBD2 (6 bases). V was clipped by 0 bases and J by 4 bases, with 17 bases between them. Germline loops: CDR1 SGHRS, CDR2 YFSETQ. The CDR3 sequence is 16 residues long. CDR3 sequence reads: CASSLGRSGVDYEQYF. DNA for the CDR3: TGCGCCAGCAGCTTGGGAAGGTCGGGAGTAGATTACGAGCAGTACTTC.

The chain joins TRBV2 to TRBJ2-7, with 9 bases that match TRBD1. The ends lost 4 bases at V and 4 bases at J; junction bases unmatched: 8. This CDR3 is 15 amino acids long. Germline V gene lookup returns CDR1 SNHLY and CDR2 FYNNEI. CDR3 in DNA: TGTGCCAGCAGTGCCACAGGGGGCGCTGGGTACGAGCAGTACTTC. This encodes CASSATGGAGYEQYF.

The chain has TRBV4-1 and TRBJ2-3; 9 positions match TRBD1. Per the germline V gene, CDR1 is MGHRA and CDR2 is YSYEKL. The CDR3 runs to 16 residues. V trimming: 2 bases; J trimming: 2 bases; junction bases outside the gene matches: 5. The DNA for the CDR3 is TGCGCCAGCAGCCAACCGGACAGGGGCTACACAGATACGCAGTATTTT. This gives the protein CASSQPDRGYTDTQYF.

This rearrangement joins TRBV7-9 to TRBJ1-4; 9 bases map to TRBD1. The junction had 1 base not matched to a gene; V was cut back by 6 bases and J by 5 bases. From germline, CDR1 is SEHNR and CDR2 FQNEAQ (reference sequence). This CDR3 is 13 amino acids long. The CDR3 DNA reads TGTGCCAGCAGGGACAGGGGAAATGAAAAACTGTTTTTT. Translation gives CASRDRGNEKLFF.

J is TRBJ1-3 and V is TRBV25-1; D is unclear. The V and J ends lost 2 bases and 0 bases respectively, with 11 bases between them. CDR1 is MGHDK, CDR2 SYGVNS, per germline. The CDR3 has 16 residues. CDR3 sequence (DNA): TGTGCCAGCAGTGAACGGGGAGTGTACTCTGGAAACACCATATATTTT. Residues: CASSERGVYSGNTIYF. Full variable domain (outside the CDR3, taken from reference TRBV25-1 and TRBJ1-3): EADIYQTPRYLVIGTGKKITLECSQTMGHDKMYWYQQDPGMELHLIHYSYGVNSTEKGDLSSESTVSRIRTEHFPLTLESARPSHTSQYLCASSERGVYSGNTIYFGEGSWLTVV.

This sequence joins TRBV10-3 and TRBJ2-3, with TRBD2 matching over 9 bases. This CDR3 spans 16 amino acids. The junction had 8 bases not matched to a gene; V was cut back by 7 bases and J by 0 bases. Looked up from germline, CDR1 is ENHRY and CDR2 is SYGVKD. The CDR3 DNA reads TGTGCCATCAAGGGGACTAGCATCACTAGCACAGATACGCAGTATTTT. Residues: CAIKGTSITSTDTQYF.

V is TRBV10-3 and J is TRBJ2-3, with 10 nucleotides matching TRBD1. The germline V gene has CDR1 ENHRY and CDR2 SYGVKD. The CDR3 has 13 amino acids. The J segment lost 5 bases and the V segment lost 9 bases, leaving 5 bases of the junction unmatched. In nucleotides, the CDR3 is TGTGCCATGGGGACAGGGGTTGAAGATACGCAGTATTTT. Its protein is CAMGTGVEDTQYF.

The V and J genes are TRBV20-1 and TRBJ1-2; 7 bases are a match to TRBD1. CDR1 DFQATT and CDR2 SNEGSKA come from the germline V gene (reference sequence). This CDR3 has 11 residues. J lost 8 bases, V lost 6 bases, and 6 bases had no gene match. The chain's CDR3 is CSAKTGPGYTF. In nucleotides, the CDR3 is TGCAGTGCCAAGACAGGGCCCGGCTACACCTTC.